Listed below are T cell receptor beta chains from one sample, sequenced in a study of cytomegalovirus exposure and HLA in healthy donors. Sequencing used immunoSEQ multiplex PCR; TCRdb keeps in-frame clones, though not all of them. The sample shows about 200,000 clones, 75% to 85% of them seen only once. The material sequenced was PBMCs. The receptors derive from a girl under 18 in good health and CMV-seronegative. Both conserved end residues are part of each CDR3. The D gene is left open where the match is weak. Where a row states a size, it is once, few, many or the class of an expanded clone; other rows omit it.

v_gene	d_gene	j_gene	abundance	CDR3nt	CDR3aa
TRBV7-3	NA	TRBJ1-2	NA	TGTGCCAGCAGCACCACATCCAATGGCTACACCTTC	CASSTTSNGYTF
TRBV15	TRBD1	TRBJ2-6	NA	TGTGCCACCAGCCTCCTTAGACAGGGGGTGCGGGGGGCCAACGTCCTGACTTTC	CATSLLRQGVRGANVLTF
TRBV7-3	TRBD1	TRBJ1-2	NA	TGTGCCAGCAGCTCGACAGGGGAAGGCTATGGCTACACCTTC	CASSSTGEGYGYTF
TRBV25-1	NA	TRBJ2-1	NA	TGTGCCAGCAGTGATTCGAATGAGCAGTTCTTC	CASSDSNEQFF
TRBV7-3	NA	TRBJ1-1	NA	TGTGCCAGCAGCTTAATCAACACAGGGTGGGTTTTCTTT	CASSLINTGWVFF
TRBV7-9	NA	TRBJ1-2	NA	TGTGCCAGCAGCTTACAGGCGGGGAGTTTTGGCTATGGCTACACCTTC	CASSLQAGSFGYGYTF
TRBV7-9	NA	TRBJ2-2	NA	TGTGCCAGCAGTTCCATCAATACCGGGGAGCTGTTTTTT	CASSSINTGELFF
TRBV12-5	TRBD1	TRBJ1-1	NA	TGTGCTAGTGGTTTGGGGGGACAGAGCTACACTGAAGCTTTCTTT	CASGLGGQSYTEAFF
TRBV25-1	TRBD1	TRBJ1-6	NA	TGTGCCAGCAGTGGAGGACAGGGTCAATCACCCCTCCACTTT	CASSGGQGQSPLHF
TRBV7-9	NA	TRBJ1-2	NA	TGTGCCAGCAGCTTAGAGGGGAGGATTAACTATGGCTACACCTTC	CASSLEGRINYGYTF
TRBV29-1	TRBD1	TRBJ1-2	NA	TGCAGCGTTTTGGACAGGGAAGGCTACACCTTC	CSVLDREGYTF
TRBV5-8	NA	TRBJ1-1	once	TGTGCCAGCAGGTTACAGGGTCGTACTGAAGCTTTCTTT	CASRLQGRTEAFF
TRBV5-5	TRBD2	TRBJ2-2	NA	TGTGCCAGCCTAAAGCGGGGTTTGGCCGGGGAGCTGTTTTTT	CASLKRGLAGELFF
TRBV7-9	TRBD1	TRBJ2-7	few	TGTGCCAGCAGTGGACAGGGAGGCTACGAGCAGTACTTC	CASSGQGGYEQYF
TRBV4-2	NA	TRBJ2-1	NA	TGTGCCAGCAGCCAAGCTGGGTGGCTAGCCAAAGACAATGAGCAGTTCTTC	CASSQAGWLAKDNEQFF
TRBV6-5	NA	TRBJ1-5	NA	TGTGCCAGCAGCAGGATGGGTGGCAATCAGCCCCAGCATTTT	CASSRMGGNQPQHF
TRBV4-3	NA	TRBJ1-2	NA	TGCGCCAGCAGCCAAGTGTTAGCGAGTGGCTACACCTTC	CASSQVLASGYTF
TRBV7-9	TRBD1	TRBJ2-1	NA	TGTGCCAGCGTAAAACAGGGGCCAGCCCCGGACCTTAACTACAATGAGCAGTTCTTC	CASVKQGPAPDLNYNEQFF
TRBV7-3	TRBD2	TRBJ2-7	NA	TGTGCCAGCAGCTTAATGGGGACTAGCGGGTACGAGCAGTACTTC	CASSLMGTSGYEQYF
TRBV7-9	NA	TRBJ2-1	NA	TGTGCCAGCAGCCCTTCAGCGACCCCGACTCTTTGGAATGAGCAGTTCTTC	CASSPSATPTLWNEQFF
TRBV4-2	NA	TRBJ1-6	NA	TGTGCCAGCAGCCAAGATCAAGGCGTGCCCGGAGGGGCACCCCTCCACTTT	CASSQDQGVPGGAPLHF
TRBV5-5	TRBD2	TRBJ2-1	NA	TGTGCCAGCAGCCATGGACTAGCGGGACCCGTGGAGCAGTTCTTC	CASSHGLAGPVEQFF
TRBV27	NA	TRBJ1-1	NA	TGTGCCAGCTCGGGGCTGGGGGCGCGGAACACTGAAGCTTTCTTT	CASSGLGARNTEAFF
TRBV7-9	TRBD1	TRBJ2-7	NA	TGTGCCAGCAGCGCGATCAGGGGGTTCTACGAGCAGTACTTC	CASSAIRGFYEQYF
TRBV18	TRBD1	TRBJ2-7	NA	TGTGCCAGCTCACTCGGGACAGCAGCCTTGGAGCAGTACTTC	CASSLGTAALEQYF
TRBV28	TRBD1	TRBJ1-2	once	TGTGCCAGCACCCTAGGGGGACAGGTCTATGGCTACACCTTC	CASTLGGQVYGYTF
TRBV21-1	NA	TRBJ2-7	NA	TGTGCCAGCAGCCTGAAGTCCGGGGGGTGCGAGCAGTACTTC	CASSLKSGGCEQYF
TRBV6-4	TRBD1	TRBJ2-3	NA	TGTGCCAGCAGTGACTGGGACAGGGGCCTCCCAGATACGCAGTATTTT	CASSDWDRGLPDTQYF
TRBV30	NA	TRBJ2-4	NA	TGTGCCTGGAGTGTACTAGAAAACATTCAGTACTTC	CAWSVLENIQYF
TRBV27	TRBD2	TRBJ2-1	NA	TGTGCCAGCAGTTTATCGAGCGGGGGGAGGCCCTACAATGAGCAGTTCTTC	CASSLSSGGRPYNEQFF
TRBV7-8	TRBD1	TRBJ1-6	NA	TGTGCCAGCAGCTTACGTCCGGGACAGGGATATTCACCCCTCCACTTT	CASSLRPGQGYSPLHF
TRBV5-1	NA	TRBJ2-2	NA	TGCGCCAGCAGCTCCCTTCCCTCCGGGAACACCGGGGAGCTGTTTTTT	CASSSLPSGNTGELFF
TRBV7-9	NA	TRBJ1-2	NA	TGTGCCAGCAGCCGCGTGGTTGACTACACCTTC	CASSRVVDYTF
TRBV6-5	NA	TRBJ1-1	few	TGTGCCAGCAGTTACGGGCCGAACACTGAAGCTTTCTTT	CASSYGPNTEAFF
TRBV28	NA	TRBJ1-5	NA	TGTGCCAGCAGTTTAAGGTGGGGGAGGGGCCGCAATCAGCCCCAGCATTTT	CASSLRWGRGRNQPQHF
TRBV5-4	TRBD2	TRBJ2-7	NA	TGTGCCAGCAGCTTGACGGGAGGGCCCCACGAGCAGTACTTC	CASSLTGGPHEQYF
TRBV27	NA	TRBJ1-1	NA	TGTGCCAGCAGTTTATCTGGCACCCAGGGCGGCACTGAAGCTTTCTTT	CASSLSGTQGGTEAFF
TRBV5-6	TRBD2	TRBJ2-7	NA	TGTGCCAGCAGCTTCGAACTAGCGGCCTACCCGAGCTCCTACGAGCAGTACTTC	CASSFELAAYPSSYEQYF
TRBV19	TRBD1	TRBJ1-5	few	TGTGCCAGTAGTACTGGACAGGGCCTCATCGGGACCCAGCATTTT	CASSTGQGLIGTQHF
TRBV5-5	NA	TRBJ2-2	NA	TGTGCCAGCAGCCGTTCAGGGGAAACCGGGGAGCTGTTTTTT	CASSRSGETGELFF
TRBV29-1	NA	TRBJ2-5	NA	TGCAGCGTTGACCTGGAGACCCAGTACTTC	CSVDLETQYF